Shown below are 11 T cell receptor beta chains from a single sample sequenced in a study of long-term antiretroviral therapy in people with HIV. Version v3.0 of the immunoSEQ assay ran at survey level. The assay was immunoSEQ multiplex PCR, and TCRdb's table has in-frame clones only and misses some. The sample lists 25,000 to 35,000 clones, around 97% occurring once. Sequenced here: unsorted PBMCs, sampled 6.9 years after starting antiretroviral therapy. These receptors were obtained from a man aged 25-45 years with HIV.

The rearrangement joins TRBV19 to TRBJ1-6; possibly TRBD1 for D (5 bases). V was trimmed by 3 bases and J by 12 bases, leaving 12 bases between them. Germline CDR1 is LNHDA and CDR2 is SQIVND (reference sequence). This CDR3 has 13 amino acids. The CDR3 reads CASSIMMGEPLHF. CDR3 DNA sequence: TGTGCCAGTAGTATTATGATGGGGGAACCCCTCCACTTT.

The V gene is TRBV6-1, the J gene TRBJ1-4; D unresolved. The length of the CDR3 is 10 residues. V lost 6 bases, J lost 10 bases, and 6 bases lay in between. The germline V gene encodes CDR1 MNHNS and CDR2 SASEGT. The CDR3 DNA reads as TGTGCCAGCAGGGAGGGAAAACTGTTTTTT. The encoded protein is CASREGKLFF.

The chain employs TRBV25-1 and TRBJ2-7, with 7 bases identical to TRBD1. The length of the CDR3 is 11 residues. Per the germline V gene, CDR1 is MGHDK and CDR2 is SYGVNS. DNA of the CDR3: TGTGCTAGACAGGGTGAGTACGAGCAGTACTTC. The encoded protein is CARQGEYEQYF.

This clone has just one count. The chain is built from TRBV4-2 and TRBJ2-3; 13 positions agree with TRBD2. Trimming cost V 0 bases and J 6 bases; bases outside gene matches: 15. This CDR3 spans 20 amino acids. Germline V gene lookup returns CDR1 LGHNA and CDR2 YNFKEQ. CDR3 DNA sequence: TGTGCCAGCAGCCAAGAGATCGGTACACTAGCGGGAGGGCCGGGGGATACGCAGTATTTT. Protein: CASSQEIGTLAGGPGDTQYF.

The CDR3 reads CASSPIPSGGTGDTQYF. The CDR3 DNA reads TGCGCCAGCAGCCCCATCCCTAGCGGGGGGACGGGAGATACGCAGTATTTT. The J gene is TRBJ2-3, the V gene TRBV5-1, with 11 bases lining up with TRBD2. This CDR3 has 17 residues. Germline loops: CDR1 SGHRS, CDR2 YFSETQ. Unmatched junction bases numbered 12, after V lost 4 bases and J lost 5 bases. The variable domain in full, completed from reference TRBV5-1 and TRBJ2-3, reads KAGVTQTPRYLIKTRGQQVTLSCSPISGHRSVSWYQQTPGQGLQFLFEYFSETQRNKGNFPGRFSGRQFSNSRSEMNVSTLELGDSALYLCASSPIPSGGTGDTQYFGPGTRLTVL.

This chain connects TRBV11-2 to TRBJ2-3; no reliable D call. Germline values: CDR1 SGHAT, CDR2 FQNNGV. The CDR3 is 12 amino acids. V lost 7 bases to trimming and J lost 2 bases, with 7 bases between them. CDR3: CASNRATDTQYF. The CDR3 DNA reads TGTGCCAGCAATAGGGCCACAGATACGCAGTATTTT.

The genes are TRBV19 and TRBJ1-4, with TRBD1 identical over 7 bases. V lost 4 bases and J lost 8; bases outside the gene matches: 7. CDR1 is LNHDA, CDR2 SQIVND, per germline (reference sequence). This CDR3 is built from 14 residues. CDR3 region: CASSKQGFGEKLFF. CDR3 DNA: TGTGCCAGTAGTAAACAGGGGTTCGGGGAAAAACTGTTTTTT. Full variable domain (remainder filled in from reference TRBV19 and TRBJ1-4): DGGITQSPKYLFRKEGQNVTLSCEQNLNHDAMYWYRQDPGQGLRLIYYSQIVNDFQKGDIAEGYSVSREKKESFPLTVTSAQKNPTAFYLCASSKQGFGEKLFFGSGTQLSVL.

The chain recombines TRBV7-9 with TRBJ1-1, with no clear D. This CDR3 region has 15 residues. Germline CDR1 and CDR2: SEHNR and FQNEAQ (reference sequence). Between the trimmed V and J ends, which lost 5 bases and 0 bases, there was a span of 13 bases. The DNA of the CDR3 is TGTGCCAGCAGCCTCTTGGGCGTCATGAACACTGAAGCTTTCTTT. It codes for CASSLLGVMNTEAFF.

The chain is built from TRBV7-2 and TRBJ2-7; D ambiguous. CDR3 size: 12 residues. Germline V gene lookup returns CDR1 SGHTA and CDR2 FQGNSA. The germline V and J ends were trimmed by 9 bases and 5 bases, with 14 bases remaining between them. The CDR3 is CASSYGFHEQYF. DNA of the CDR3: TGTGCCAGTTCTTACGGGTTCCACGAGCAGTACTTC.

This rearrangement joins TRBV11-2 to TRBJ2-5; unclear D gene. Trimming removed 3 bases from V and 2 bases from J, with 7 bases in between. The germline gives CDR1 SGHAT, CDR2 FQNNGV. This CDR3 is 13 amino acids long. CDR3 bases: TGTGCCAGCAGCTTTCAGGTACAAGAGACCCAGTACTTC. Protein product: CASSFQVQETQYF.

This rearrangement joins TRBV11-2 to TRBJ2-2; possible D gene TRBD2, 6 bases. The germline V gene encodes CDR1 SGHAT and CDR2 FQNNGV. Trimming pared 5 bases from V and 7 bases from J, leaving 17 bases between. The CDR3 length is 15 residues. As DNA, the CDR3 is TGTGCCAGCAGCCGGACGGCCGGGGGTCTCGGGGAGCTGTTTTTT. Translation gives CASSRTAGGLGELFF.